This record concerns one T cell receptor beta chain sequence. Its antigen is still unknown. This record belongs to a study of identical twins. Study observations and caveats: Compared with models, monozygotic twins showed more out-of-frame TCR alpha sharing.

The CDR3 has 15 amino acids. V lost 5 bases, J lost 0 bases, and 9 bases stayed unmatched. Germline CDR1 SQVTM, CDR2 ANQGSEA. MiXCR, applied by TCRdb to the 5' RACE reads, yields one record per CDR3 protein. The sample lists 1.5 million or so distinct CDR3 sequences, roughly a third occurring once. Healthy Caucasians made up all donors. The TCR sequence derives from a newborn girl in good health. This chain links TRBV29-1 with TRBJ2-7; 8 bases agree with TRBD2. The sequencing input was cord blood. The CDR3 bases are TGCAGCGTTCGCCCCCGCGGGAGGAGCTCCTACGAGCAGTACTTC. Protein sequence: CSVRPRGRSSYEQYF.